Each of the 18 T cell receptor beta chains below was sequenced from the same sample in a study of blood T cell repertoires in COVID-19. The data were produced by immunoSEQ multiplex PCR, yet TCRdb's version contains in-frame clones alone and is incomplete. Seen here are tens of thousands of clones, over 70% observed once, and the top ten hold around 1%. The material sequenced was peripheral blood. These receptors came from a human donor in a cohort sampled during active COVID-19.

The genes are TRBV3-1 (or the pseudogene TRBV3-2) and TRBJ2-5; 12 nucleotides align to TRBD2. This CDR3 spans 16 amino acids. V was pared by 1 base and J by 7 bases, with 7 bases of the junction left unmatched. Germline-derived CDR1 and CDR2 are LGHDT and YNNKEL (reference sequence). In DNA, the CDR3 is TGTGCCAGCAGCCAAGCCGGACTAGCGGGAATGGGGACCCAGTACTTC. This encodes CASSQAGLAGMGTQYF.

Many counts were recorded for this clone. The chain links TRBV2 to TRBJ1-6; maybe TRBD1 (5 bases). This CDR3 region has 13 residues. Germline values: CDR1 SNHLY, CDR2 FYNNEI. V lost 9 bases, J lost 8 bases, and 14 bases lay in between. Here the CDR3 reads CASKRWGDSPLHF. The DNA for the CDR3 is TGTGCCAGTAAAAGGTGGGGGGATTCACCCCTCCACTTT.

The chain couples TRBV5-1 to TRBJ2-7, with 7 bases lining up with TRBD2. Germline V gene data show CDR1 as SGHRS and CDR2 as YFSETQ. The V segment lost 5 bases and the J segment 6 bases; nucleotides outside the gene matches: 5. This CDR3 is 12 amino acids long. The chain's CDR3 is CASRAGAPEQYF. CDR3 DNA sequence: TGCGCCAGCAGGGCGGGAGCTCCCGAGCAGTACTTC. The full variable domain, with the rest looked up from reference TRBV5-1 and TRBJ2-7, is KAGVTQTPRYLIKTRGQQVTLSCSPISGHRSVSWYQQTPGQGLQFLFEYFSETQRNKGNFPGRFSGRQFSNSRSEMNVSTLELGDSALYLCASRAGAPEQYFGPGTRLTVT.

V usage is TRBV7-9 and J usage is TRBJ2-3, with D possibly TRBD2 on 5 matching bases. This CDR3 is 17 amino acids long. Trimming pared 0 bases from V and 5 bases from J, leaving 18 bases between. Per the germline V gene, CDR1 is SEHNR and CDR2 is FQNEAQ (reference sequence). The DNA of the CDR3 is TGTGCCAGCAGCTTAGCAAGGCTGGCGGGTTGGGAAGATACGCAGTATTTT. Protein: CASSLARLAGWEDTQYF.

In this sample, this clone turned up once. This chain links TRBV12-3 or TRBV12-4 with TRBJ2-2; 7 nucleotides agree with TRBD1. This CDR3 is 13 amino acids long. With 8 bases clipped from V and 4 bases from J, the junction kept 4 bases outside the gene matches. The CDR3 DNA follows: TGTGCCAGCCAATCAGGGGGCACCGGGGAGCTGTTTTTT. It translates to CASQSGGTGELFF.

The chain couples TRBV27 to TRBJ1-2, with 9 bases aligning to TRBD1. With 2 bases clipped from V and 2 bases from J, the junction kept 0 bases outside the gene matches. The CDR3 sequence is 14 residues long. The V gene's germline CDR1 is MNHEY and CDR2 SMNVEV (reference sequence). This chain's CDR3 is CASSLTGGNYGYTF. The CDR3 DNA reads as TGTGCCAGCAGTTTAACAGGGGGCAACTATGGCTACACCTTC.

This clone appeared many times. Written as DNA, the CDR3 is TGTGCCAGCTCACCACTTGGGACTTTAAACACCGGGGAGCTGTTTTTT. Translation gives CASSPLGTLNTGELFF. The rearrangement uses TRBV18 and TRBJ2-2; perhaps TRBD2 as D (6 bases). V lost 1 base and J 2 bases, leaving 11 bases between the germline ends. Per germline, CDR1 KGHSH and CDR2 LQKENI. This CDR3 is 16 amino acids long. Using reference TRBV18 and TRBJ2-2 for the parts outside the CDR3, the full variable domain is NAGVMQNPRHLVRRRGQEARLRCSPMKGHSHVYWYRQLPEEGLKFMVYLQKENIIDESGMPKERFSAEFPKEGPSILRIQQVVRGDSAAYFCASSPLGTLNTGELFFGEGSRLTVL.

This clone was picked up a small number of times. This chain joins TRBV3-1 (or the pseudogene TRBV3-2) and TRBJ2-3; weak D call: TRBD2 (5 bases). This CDR3 is built from 15 residues. Germline V gene sequence: CDR1 LGHDT, CDR2 YNNKEL (reference sequence). The V and J ends lost 4 bases and 0 bases respectively, with 11 bases between them. Here the CDR3 DNA reads TGTGCCAGCAGCCCTACTAGGACTAGCACAGATACGCAGTATTTT. Protein sequence: CASSPTRTSTDTQYF.

The chain recombines TRBV9 with TRBJ2-3, with unresolved D. CDR3 size: 14 residues. Trimming removed 0 bases from V and 4 bases from J, with 9 bases in between. Germline lookup yields CDR1 SGDLS and CDR2 YYNGEE. The CDR3 protein is CASSVVERADTQYF. The CDR3 bases are TGTGCCAGCAGCGTAGTGGAGCGAGCAGATACGCAGTATTTT. Together with reference TRBV9 and TRBJ2-3, the CDR3 gives the full variable domain: DSGVTQTPKHLITATGQRVTLRCSPRSGDLSVYWYQQSLDQGLQFLIQYYNGEERAKGNILERFSAQQFPDLHSELNLSSLELGDSALYFCASSVVERADTQYFGPGTRLTVL.

This chain connects TRBV19 to TRBJ1-1, with a weak D call TRBD1 (5 bases). The CDR3 loop spans 13 amino acids. The ends were cut back, 2 bases at V and 1 base at J, with 5 bases in the middle. The V gene's germline CDR1 is LNHDA and CDR2 SQIVND (reference sequence). The CDR3 coding sequence is TGTGCCAGTAGTATAACAGGGAACACTGAAGCTTTCTTT. Amino acids: CASSITGNTEAFF.

The chain recombines TRBV5-4 with TRBJ2-7; TRBD2 aligns across 11 bases. The CDR3 loop spans 15 amino acids. V was pared by 0 bases and J by 4 bases, with 3 bases of the junction left unmatched. Germline V gene sequence: CDR1 SGHNT, CDR2 YYREEE (reference sequence). The CDR3 loop is CASSLGLAGTYEQYF. The CDR3 DNA reads TGTGCCAGCAGCTTGGGACTAGCGGGGACTTACGAGCAGTACTTC.

V usage is TRBV6-6 and J usage is TRBJ2-1; TRBD2 matches 10 bases. The V and J ends lost 8 bases and 10 bases, in that order; junction bases with no gene match: 11. The CDR3 contains 14 residues. Looked up from germline, CDR1 is MNHNY and CDR2 is SVGAGI (reference sequence). The CDR3 region is CASGGTSARGEQFF. CDR3 nucleotide sequence: TGTGCCAGCGGCGGGACTAGCGCCCGAGGGGAGCAGTTCTTC.

V usage is TRBV28 and J usage is TRBJ2-1, with TRBD2 identical over 12 bases. V trimming: 6 bases; J trimming: 10 bases; junction bases outside the gene matches: 10. In germline, CDR1 is MDHEN, CDR2 SYDVKM. The CDR3 length is 15 residues. The CDR3 DNA sequence: TGTGCCAGCAGAACTCTAGCGGGAGGGCCTTGGGAGCAGTTCTTC. It specifies CASRTLAGGPWEQFF.

The chain combines TRBV9 with TRBJ2-2; D uncertain. This CDR3 comprises 15 residues. The V gene lost 0 bases and the J gene lost 3 bases, with 9 bases spanning the gap. Germline CDR1 reads SGDLS; CDR2 reads YYNGEE. DNA of the CDR3: TGTGCCAGCAGCGTAGCTACTGACTACACCGGGGAGCTGTTTTTT. Protein sequence: CASSVATDYTGELFF.

The V and J genes are TRBV9 and TRBJ1-1; D is uncertain. The CDR3 runs 14 residues. Germline lookup yields CDR1 SGDLS and CDR2 YYNGEE. V was pared by 3 bases and J by 3 bases, with 12 bases between. Here the CDR3 DNA reads TGTGCCAGCAGCGCCTTTTCCGGGGACACTGAAGCTTTCTTT. It is translated as CASSAFSGDTEAFF.

The chain is built from TRBV12-3 or TRBV12-4 and TRBJ1-1, with D possibly being TRBD1 (6 bases). This CDR3 has 13 amino acids. The germline V and J ends were trimmed by 5 bases and 4 bases, with 11 bases remaining between them. The CDR3 region is CASSTGWATEAFF. In DNA, the CDR3 is TGTGCCAGCAGTACAGGGTGGGCCACTGAAGCTTTCTTT.

The rearrangement uses TRBV20-1 and TRBJ2-7; 10 bases are a match to TRBD2. The CDR3 runs to 11 residues. Germline-derived CDR1 and CDR2 are DFQATT and SNEGSKA (reference sequence). The V segment lost 7 bases and the J segment 3 bases; nucleotides outside the gene matches: 0. The CDR3 DNA reads as TGCAGTGGGACTAGCGGCTACGAGCAGTACTTC. Its translation: CSGTSGYEQYF.

The chain couples TRBV15 to TRBJ1-3; 9 bases align to TRBD1. After removal of 2 bases from V and 2 bases from J, the junction contained 7 bases not matched to a gene. The germline V gene encodes CDR1 LNHNV and CDR2 YYDKDF (reference sequence). This CDR3 region has 17 residues. The CDR3 sequence is CATSRPYRTGAGNTIYF. As DNA, the CDR3 is TGTGCCACCAGCAGACCTTACAGGACAGGGGCTGGAAACACCATATATTTT.